The sequence of this T cell receptor (beta chain) was determined in a study of blood T cell repertoires in COVID-19. The overall study: COVID-19 samples from acute and convalescent phases originated in the United States, Italy and Spain. T cells, B-cell-depleted T cells, or PBMCs supplied cDNA or gDNA.

Germline V lookup: CDR1 KGHSH, CDR2 LQKENI. CDR3 size: 18 residues. V shed 1 base and J shed 6 bases, with 22 bases lying between them. In the source study's methods: Nucleated cell number was recorded as an estimate derived from reference gene primer amplification. TCRdb's copy holds only in-frame clones and misses some; the assay was immunoSEQ multiplex PCR. V and J calls and clone size follow that table, whereas D and trimming were derived from the DNA. The repertoire holds about 22,000 clones, with approximately 88% as singletons. The chain employs TRBV18 and TRBJ1-5; TRBD1 is a possible D gene (6 bases). The sequence was collected from a man aged 80 or over with active or convalescent COVID-19. Material for sequencing was peripheral blood. The CDR3 coding sequence is TGTGCCAGCTCACCACAAAGGGGCAGGGGAATTGATGGTCAGCCCCAGCATTTT. Translating it yields CASSPQRGRGIDGQPQHF. The whole variable domain, remainder taken from reference TRBV18 and TRBJ1-5, is NAGVMQNPRHLVRRRGQEARLRCSPMKGHSHVYWYRQLPEEGLKFMVYLQKENIIDESGMPKERFSAEFPKEGPSILRIQQVVRGDSAAYFCASSPQRGRGIDGQPQHFGDGTRLSIL.